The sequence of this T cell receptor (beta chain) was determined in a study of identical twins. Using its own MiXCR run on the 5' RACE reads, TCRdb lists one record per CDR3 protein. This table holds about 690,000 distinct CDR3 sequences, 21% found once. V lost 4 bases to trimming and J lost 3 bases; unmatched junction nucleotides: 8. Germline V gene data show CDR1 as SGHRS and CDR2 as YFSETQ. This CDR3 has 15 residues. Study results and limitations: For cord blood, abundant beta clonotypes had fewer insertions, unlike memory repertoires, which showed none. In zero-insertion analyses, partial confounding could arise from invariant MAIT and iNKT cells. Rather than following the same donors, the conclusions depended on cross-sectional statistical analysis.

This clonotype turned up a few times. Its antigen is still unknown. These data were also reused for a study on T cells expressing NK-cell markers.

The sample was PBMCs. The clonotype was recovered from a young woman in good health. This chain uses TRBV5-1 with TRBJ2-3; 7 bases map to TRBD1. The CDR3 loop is CASSVTGTETDTQYF. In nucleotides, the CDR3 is TGCGCCAGCAGCGTCACCGGGACAGAGACAGATACGCAGTATTTT.